Following are 6 T cell receptor beta chains from one sample sequenced in a study of monozygotic twins with inflammatory bowel disease. TCRdb re-called the 5' RACE reads, yielding one record per CDR3 amino acid sequence without DNA. Listed are 300,000 to 400,000 distinct CDR3 sequences; 2% to 2.5% falls within the top ten. Source material: blood. The receptors here all came from a human donor with ulcerative colitis or Crohn's disease, or a healthy co-twin of an affected twin (not recorded which).

The gene calls are TRBV6-5 and TRBJ2-7; the TCRdb call, TRBD1, lacks DNA for checking. This CDR3 spans 15 amino acids. Germline values: CDR1 MNHEY, CDR2 SVGAGI. CDR3 amino acids: CASSSPGQGLYEQYF.

The rearrangement uses TRBV19 and TRBJ2-7; TCRdb's D call of TRBD1 is untestable without DNA. This CDR3 comprises 13 residues. Germline V gives CDR1 LNHDA, CDR2 SQIVND (reference sequence). This CDR3 is CASSRQGTYEQYF.

This CDR3 is CASSREPVTLGELFF. The chain links TRBV11-2 to TRBJ2-2; TCRdb's D gene call, TRBD1, goes unchecked for lack of DNA. Germline CDR1 reads SGHAT; CDR2 reads FQNNGV. This CDR3 spans 15 amino acids.

The chain carries TRBV11-2 and TRBJ2-7; no DNA is available, so the TRBD2 call from TCRdb remains unchecked. The V gene's germline CDR1 is SGHAT and CDR2 FQNNGV. The CDR3 has 14 amino acids. The CDR3 sequence: CASSSPHTAYEQYF.

The chain joins TRBV24-1 to TRBJ2-3. Germline V gene lookup returns CDR1 KGHDR and CDR2 SFDVKD. The CDR3 spans 16 residues. The CDR3 region is CATSDPRPTLTDTQYF.

V gene TRBV5-5 combines with J gene TRBJ1-1; absent DNA, TCRdb's TRBD1 call cannot be checked. The V gene's germline CDR1 is SGHKS and CDR2 YYEKEE (reference sequence). The CDR3 is 16 residues long. The CDR3 reads CASSLMGSPRNTEAFF.